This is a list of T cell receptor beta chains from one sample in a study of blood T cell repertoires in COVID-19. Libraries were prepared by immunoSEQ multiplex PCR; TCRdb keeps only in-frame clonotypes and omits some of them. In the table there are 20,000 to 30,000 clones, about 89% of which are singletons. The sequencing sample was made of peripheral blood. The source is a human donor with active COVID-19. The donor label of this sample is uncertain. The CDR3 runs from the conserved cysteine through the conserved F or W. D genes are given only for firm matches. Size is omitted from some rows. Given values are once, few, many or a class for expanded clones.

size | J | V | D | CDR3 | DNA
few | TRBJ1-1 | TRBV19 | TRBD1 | CASRVTGVAFF | TGTGCCAGTAGAGTGACAGGGGTGGCTTTCTTT
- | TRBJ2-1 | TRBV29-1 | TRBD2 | CSVPRTPTSGGAREQFF | TGCAGCGTCCCCCGTACCCCTACTAGCGGGGGGGCCCGAGAGCAGTTCTTC
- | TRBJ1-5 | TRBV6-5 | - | CASSYSDSRNQPQHF | TGTGCCAGCAGTTACAGCGACAGCCGCAATCAGCCCCAGCATTTT
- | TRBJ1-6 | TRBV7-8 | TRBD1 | CASSFGQGYSPLHF | TGTGCCAGCAGCTTCGGACAGGGGTATTCACCCCTCCACTTT
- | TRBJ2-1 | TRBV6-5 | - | CAARSRYNEQFF | TGTGCCGCACGTAGCCGGTACAATGAGCAGTTCTTC
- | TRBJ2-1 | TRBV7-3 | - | CASSLTRLDDNEQFF | TGTGCCAGCAGCTTAACCCGGCTAGATGACAATGAGCAGTTCTTC
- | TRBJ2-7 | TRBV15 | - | CATSRGEFYEQYF | TGTGCCACCAGCAGAGGCGAGTTCTACGAGCAGTACTTC
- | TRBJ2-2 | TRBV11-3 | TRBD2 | CASSLELAVTGELFF | TGTGCCAGCAGCTTAGAACTAGCGGTCACCGGGGAGCTGTTTTTT
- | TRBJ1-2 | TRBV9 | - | CASTPLGGGYGYTF | TGTGCCAGCACCCCTCTTGGCGGTGGTTATGGCTACACCTTC
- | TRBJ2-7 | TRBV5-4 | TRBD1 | CASSVRDRGNEQYF | TGTGCCAGCAGCGTGCGGGACAGGGGTAACGAGCAGTACTTC
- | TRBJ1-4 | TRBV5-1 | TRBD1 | CASSSDRGSREKLFF | TGCGCCAGCAGCTCCGACAGGGGGTCGCGCGAAAAACTGTTTTTT
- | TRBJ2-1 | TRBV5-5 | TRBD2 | CASSPDGGGSYNEQFF | TGTGCCAGCAGCCCCGACGGGGGGGGCTCCTACAATGAGCAGTTCTTC
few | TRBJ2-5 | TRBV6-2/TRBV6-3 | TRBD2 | CASSPFTSGRGQETQYF | TGTGCCAGCAGCCCATTCACTAGCGGGAGGGGTCAAGAGACCCAGTACTTC
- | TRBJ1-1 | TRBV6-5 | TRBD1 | CASSSTGGLNTEAFF | TGTGCCAGCAGTTCAACAGGGGGACTGAACACTGAAGCTTTCTTT
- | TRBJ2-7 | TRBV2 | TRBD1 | CASSRDRTAYEQYF | TGTGCCAGCAGTCGGGACAGAACCGCCTACGAGCAGTACTTC
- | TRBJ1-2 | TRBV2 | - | CASSNGPQGGYTF | TGTGCCAGCAGCAACGGGCCCCAGGGGGGCTACACCTTC
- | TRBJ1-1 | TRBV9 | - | CASSVGWANTEAFF | TGTGCCAGCAGCGTAGGGTGGGCCAACACTGAAGCTTTCTTT
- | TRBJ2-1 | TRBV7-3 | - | CASSLAPSGRLSYNEQFF | TGTGCCAGCAGCTTAGCACCCTCTGGCCGTCTCTCCTACAATGAGCAGTTCTTC
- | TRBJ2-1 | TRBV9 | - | CASSGITSPKQFF | TGTGCCAGCAGCGGAATAACTAGCCCGAAGCAGTTCTTC
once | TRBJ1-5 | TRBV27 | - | CASSLWGRGDINQPQHF | TGTGCCAGCAGTTTATGGGGAAGAGGGGACATCAATCAGCCCCAGCATTTT